This T cell receptor (beta chain) was identified during a study of cytotoxic CD8 clonotypes in ibrutinib-treated CLL. V lost 0 bases, J lost 3 bases, and 15 bases lay in between. Germline CDR1 is LGHNA and CDR2 is YNFKEQ. The CDR3 extends over 16 amino acids. Libraries were prepared by immunoSEQ multiplex PCR; TCRdb keeps only in-frame clonotypes and omits some of them. This table has fewer than 100,000 clones, about 86% appearing once. The sequence derives from a human donor with chronic lymphocytic leukemia. Here the sequenced sample was PBMCs, taken before ibrutinib treatment. This chain connects TRBV4-2 to TRBJ2-7; D might be TRBD1 or TRBD2, each matching 5 bases. The CDR3 loop reads CASSQDPGAGNYEQYF. CDR3 DNA sequence: TGTGCCAGCAGCCAAGACCCCGGGGCAGGGAACTACGAGCAGTACTTC.